What follows describes a single T cell receptor (beta chain). The identical CDR3 is also encoded by other nucleotide sequences in the sample. The CDR3 contains 15 residues. Germline V gene sequence: CDR1 MNHEY, CDR2 SMNVEV (reference sequence). V gave up 3 bases and J gave up 2 bases; unmatched junction bases: 1. The data originate from a study of control samples from healthy donors and cancer patients. The repertoire was sequenced with immunoSEQ multiplex PCR; TCRdb's copy has only in-frame clones and lacks some. This table holds around 110,000 clones, 88% found once. This receptor was identified in a woman in her 70s in good health. The chain combines TRBV27 with TRBJ1-5, with 10 positions matching TRBD1. Sequencing was done on a sample of blood. CDR3 residues: CASSFGTGGNQPQHF. Written as DNA, the CDR3 is TGTGCCAGCAGTTTCGGGACAGGGGGCAATCAGCCCCAGCATTTT.